This record looks at one T cell receptor beta chain sequence and its context. Its antigen remains unknown. In germline, CDR1 is GTSNPN, CDR2 SVGIG (reference sequence). The germline V and J ends were trimmed by 4 bases and 4 bases, with 25 bases remaining between them. The CDR3 extends over 17 amino acids. TCRdb ran MiXCR on the 5' RACE reads and lists one entry per CDR3 protein. The sample records about 470,000 distinct CDR3 sequences, 15% to 20% being singletons. The data stem from a study of T-cell memory formation after mild COVID-19. About the research overall: TCR clusters showed largely donor specificity.

General study findings and limits: Contracting clones from day 15 to 85 had balanced CD4/CD8; later expanders favoured CD4+. The main location of contracting CD4+ clones was CM and EM, and that of contracting CD8+ clones was EMRA. Some SARS-CoV-2-responding clones were already detected in memory before infection.

This receptor was obtained from an adult woman who had mild COVID-19 (a few samples of this study predate the infection). Cell type and time point are not known. The chain joins TRBV30 to TRBJ1-2; tentatively, D is TRBD1 (5 bases). Sequencing was performed on PBMCs or a T cell subset sorted from them (not recorded which). CDR3 region: CAWTSPGTRDRFYGYTF. As DNA, the CDR3 is TGTGCCTGGACCTCACCAGGGACTAGGGATCGCTTCTATGGCTACACCTTC.